This T cell receptor beta chain was recorded in a study of CD8+ T cells in alopecia areata. Study observations and caveats: Mice showed clearer TCR sharing than patients did, a gap that was possibly HLA-related. Clonality in lesional scalp, especially alopecia totalis/universalis, exceeded that of normal scalp.

V was cut by 0 bases and J by 7 bases, with 7 bases left in between. Per germline, CDR1 SQVTM and CDR2 ANQGSEA. There are 12 residues in the CDR3. RNA extraction and reverse transcription yielded cDNA as sequencing template. Sequenced by immunoSEQ multiplex PCR; TCRdb stores in-frame clones only, minus some. The sample yields some 160,000 clones, approximately 60% seen once. This clone has just a few counts. Its target is unknown. Sample: CD8+ T cells sorted from blood. The origin of this receptor is a human donor in good health. This chain uses TRBV29-1 with TRBJ2-1; maybe TRBD2 (5 bases). The DNA of the CDR3 is TGCAGCGTTGAAGAGGGCGGGAATGAGCAGTTCTTC. This codes for CSVEEGGNEQFF.